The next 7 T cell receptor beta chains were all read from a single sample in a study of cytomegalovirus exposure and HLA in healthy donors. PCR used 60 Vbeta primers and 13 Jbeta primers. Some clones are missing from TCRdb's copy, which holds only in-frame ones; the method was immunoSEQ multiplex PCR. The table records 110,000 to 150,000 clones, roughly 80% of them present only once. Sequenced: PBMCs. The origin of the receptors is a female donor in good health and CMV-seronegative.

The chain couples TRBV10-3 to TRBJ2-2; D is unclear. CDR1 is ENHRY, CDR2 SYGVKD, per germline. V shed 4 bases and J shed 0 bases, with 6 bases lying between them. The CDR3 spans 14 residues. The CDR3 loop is CAISGEANTGELFF. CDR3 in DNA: TGTGCCATCAGTGGAGAGGCGAACACCGGGGAGCTGTTTTTT.

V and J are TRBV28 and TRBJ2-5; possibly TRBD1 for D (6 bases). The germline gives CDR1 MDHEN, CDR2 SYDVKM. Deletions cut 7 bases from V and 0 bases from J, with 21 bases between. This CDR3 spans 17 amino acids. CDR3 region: CASKGHNRVWYQETQYF. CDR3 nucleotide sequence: TGTGCCAGCAAGGGGCACAACAGGGTTTGGTACCAAGAGACCCAGTACTTC. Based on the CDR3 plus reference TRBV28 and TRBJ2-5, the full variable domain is DVKVTQSSRYLVKRTGEKVFLECVQDMDHENMFWYRQDPGLGLRLIYFSYDVKMKEKGDIPEGYSVSREKKERFSLILESASTNQTSMYLCASKGHNRVWYQETQYFGPGTRLLVL.

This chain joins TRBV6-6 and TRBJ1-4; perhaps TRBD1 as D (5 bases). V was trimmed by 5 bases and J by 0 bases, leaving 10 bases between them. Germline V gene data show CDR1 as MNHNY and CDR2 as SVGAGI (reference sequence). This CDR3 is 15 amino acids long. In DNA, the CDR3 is TGTGCCAGCAGTCCAGCAGGGTCAACTAATGAAAAACTGTTTTTT. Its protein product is CASSPAGSTNEKLFF.

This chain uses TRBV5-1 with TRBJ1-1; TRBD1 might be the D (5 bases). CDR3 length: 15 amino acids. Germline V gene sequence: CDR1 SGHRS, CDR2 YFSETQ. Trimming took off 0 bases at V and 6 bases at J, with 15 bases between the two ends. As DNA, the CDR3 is TGCGCCAGCAGCTTGGATGGGAGGGGTGCGGCTGAAGCTTTCTTT. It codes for CASSLDGRGAAEAFF. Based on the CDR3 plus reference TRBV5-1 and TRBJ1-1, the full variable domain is KAGVTQTPRYLIKTRGQQVTLSCSPISGHRSVSWYQQTPGQGLQFLFEYFSETQRNKGNFPGRFSGRQFSNSRSEMNVSTLELGDSALYLCASSLDGRGAAEAFFGQGTRLTVV.

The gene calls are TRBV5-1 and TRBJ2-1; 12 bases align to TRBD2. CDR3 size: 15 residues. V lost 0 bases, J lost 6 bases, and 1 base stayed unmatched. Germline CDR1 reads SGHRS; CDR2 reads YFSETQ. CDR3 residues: CASSLATSGGNEQFF. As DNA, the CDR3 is TGCGCCAGCAGCTTGGCGACTAGCGGGGGCAATGAGCAGTTCTTC.

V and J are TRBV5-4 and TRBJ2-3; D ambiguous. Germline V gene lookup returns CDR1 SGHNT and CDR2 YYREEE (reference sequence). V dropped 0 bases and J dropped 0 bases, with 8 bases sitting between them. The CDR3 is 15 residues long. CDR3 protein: CASSLDSLSTDTQYF. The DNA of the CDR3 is TGTGCCAGCAGCTTGGATTCGTTGAGCACAGATACGCAGTATTTT.

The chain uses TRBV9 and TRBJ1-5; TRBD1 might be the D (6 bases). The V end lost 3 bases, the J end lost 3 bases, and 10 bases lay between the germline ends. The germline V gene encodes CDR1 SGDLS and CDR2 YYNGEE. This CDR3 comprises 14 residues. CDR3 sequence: CASSAGTLNQPQHF. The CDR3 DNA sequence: TGTGCCAGCAGCGCCGGGACACTCAATCAGCCCCAGCATTTT.